The rows below give T cell receptor beta chains drawn from one sample of a study of CD8+CD57+ T cells in acquired aplastic anemia. TCRdb re-derived calls from the reads in MiXCR, one entry per CDR3 protein. The sample contains some 200,000 distinct CDR3 sequences, 65% of which appear only once. The material sequenced was sorted CD4+, CD8+, or CD8+CD57+ T cells (not recorded which) from PBMCs. The receptor set was obtained from a human donor with aplastic anemia. CDR3s leave out the opening cysteine and the closing phenylalanine or tryptophan. Each record gives: clone size, V gene, D gene, J gene, CDR3 protein. A D gene is named only where the DNA matches it firmly. Size is stated for part of the rows, as once, few or many counts, or as a class when the clone is expanded.

.	TRBV7-9	TRBD2	TRBJ2-1	ASASLAGGINEQF
.	TRBV6-4	TRBD2	TRBJ2-3	ASSDGLAGGTDTQY
.	TRBV7-2	TRBD2	TRBJ2-1	ASSLGTSGGASDNEQF
.	TRBV10-2	TRBD1	TRBJ1-5	ASSPGQINQPQH
.	TRBV10-1	TRBD2	TRBJ2-2	ASSVASGSNTGELF
.	TRBV7-4	TRBD2	TRBJ2-5	ASMLAGGSGQETQY
.	TRBV7-2	.	TRBJ2-7	ASSLRSPYEQY
.	TRBV7-9	.	TRBJ2-1	ASSLRVGVQF
.	TRBV2	.	TRBJ2-1	ASRGGPEQEYEQF
.	TRBV7-2	.	TRBJ2-2	ASSLPGGANTGELF
.	TRBV5-1	.	TRBJ2-4	ASSVEGRTKNIQY
many	TRBV5-6	.	TRBJ1-2	ASSLGGGYGYT
few	TRBV20-1	.	TRBJ2-7	SASHSPAYEQY
.	TRBV10-3	TRBD2	TRBJ2-3	AISGTSGDTQY
.	TRBV15	TRBD1	TRBJ2-1	ATSRAARGRNNEQF
.	TRBV15	TRBD2	TRBJ2-7	ATSRDRVAGLAGDYEQY
.	TRBV19	.	TRBJ1-1	ASSTGFMNTEAF
.	TRBV7-9	TRBD1	TRBJ1-6	ASSLESTGPIGSPLH
.	TRBV7-2	.	TRBJ1-1	ASSRNMNTEAF
.	TRBV24-1	TRBD1	TRBJ2-1	ATSDFNGQGNEQF
.	TRBV19	TRBD1	TRBJ2-1	ASSIDGSTGNNEQF
.	TRBV11-2	.	TRBJ1-6	ASSLNRPGDSPLH
.	TRBV20-1	.	TRBJ2-5	SARAPLEQETQY
.	TRBV7-7	TRBD1	TRBJ2-2	AVDRVATGELF
.	TRBV7-3	.	TRBJ2-5	ASSFGQQETQY
.	TRBV10-2	.	TRBJ1-2	ASSDRSGYT
many	TRBV5-1	.	TRBJ2-7	ASSLPGIMGTDEQY
.	TRBV7-9	TRBD1	TRBJ1-2	ASSLGVTGGTVDYGYT
.	TRBV15	.	TRBJ2-1	ATSSSRPAGDEQF
.	TRBV5-6	.	TRBJ1-2	ASSPVGGRDGYT
few	TRBV6-1	.	TRBJ1-2	ASTPYRVGYT
.	TRBV7-2	TRBD1	TRBJ2-7	ASSEAGTGPYEQY
.	TRBV10-3	.	TRBJ1-6	AISEFKTRGNSPLH
.	TRBV7-2	.	TRBJ2-4	ASSLPSDIQY
.	TRBV25-1	.	TRBJ2-7	ASSPNRRPSSYEQY
.	TRBV20-1	.	TRBJ2-2	SARVRNTGELF
.	TRBV2	TRBD1	TRBJ2-7	ASRGTGGRYEQY
.	TRBV14	.	TRBJ2-7	ASSQVRQGGDEQY
.	TRBV3-1	.	TRBJ1-5	ASSQYTGNQPQH
.	TRBV5-6	TRBD1	TRBJ2-7	ASSFRGQAYEQY
.	TRBV15	TRBD1	TRBJ2-5	ASSLPPSGQSQETQY
.	TRBV10-3	TRBD2	TRBJ2-7	AISESIIAGVGEQY
.	TRBV10-3	.	TRBJ2-1	AISERNEQF
.	TRBV12-3/TRBV12-4	.	TRBJ1-6	ASSVVGYSPLH
.	TRBV9	.	TRBJ2-1	ASSLTSGQGEQF
.	TRBV4-1	.	TRBJ1-3	ASGLTDSSGNTIY